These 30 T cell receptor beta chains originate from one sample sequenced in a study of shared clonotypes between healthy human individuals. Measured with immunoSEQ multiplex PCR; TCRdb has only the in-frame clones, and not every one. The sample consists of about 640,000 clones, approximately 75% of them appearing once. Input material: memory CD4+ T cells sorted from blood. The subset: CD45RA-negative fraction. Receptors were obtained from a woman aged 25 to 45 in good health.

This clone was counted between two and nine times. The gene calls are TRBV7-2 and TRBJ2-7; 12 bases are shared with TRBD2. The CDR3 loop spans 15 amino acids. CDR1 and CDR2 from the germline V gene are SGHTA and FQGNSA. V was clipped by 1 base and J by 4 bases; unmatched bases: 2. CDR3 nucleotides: TGTGCCAGCAGCTTAGATACTAGCGGGAGGTACGAGCAGTACTTC. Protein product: CASSLDTSGRYEQYF.

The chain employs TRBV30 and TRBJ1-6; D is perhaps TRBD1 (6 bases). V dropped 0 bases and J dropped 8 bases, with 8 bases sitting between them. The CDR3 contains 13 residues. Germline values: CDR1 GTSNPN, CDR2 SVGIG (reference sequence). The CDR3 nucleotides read TGTGCCTGGAGTGTACAGGGAGATTCACCCCTCCACTTT. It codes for CAWSVQGDSPLHF.

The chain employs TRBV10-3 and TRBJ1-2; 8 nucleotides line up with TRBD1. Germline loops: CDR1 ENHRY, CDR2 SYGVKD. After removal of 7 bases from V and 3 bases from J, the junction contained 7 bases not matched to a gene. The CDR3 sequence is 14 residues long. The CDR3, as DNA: TGTGCCATCAAGGCGACAGGGGATCACTATGGCTACACCTTC. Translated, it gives CAIKATGDHYGYTF.

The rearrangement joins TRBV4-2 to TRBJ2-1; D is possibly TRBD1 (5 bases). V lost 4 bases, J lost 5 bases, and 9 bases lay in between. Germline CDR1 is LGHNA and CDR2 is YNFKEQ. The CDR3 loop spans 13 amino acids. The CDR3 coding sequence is TGTGCCAGCAGCCCCAGGGCAGACAATGAGCAGTTCTTC. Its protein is CASSPRADNEQFF.

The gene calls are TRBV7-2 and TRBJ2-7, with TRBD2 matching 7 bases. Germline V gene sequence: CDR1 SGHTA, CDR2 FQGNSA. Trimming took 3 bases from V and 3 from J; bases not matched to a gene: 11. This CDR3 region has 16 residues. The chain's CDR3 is CASSLVVGRDNYEQYF. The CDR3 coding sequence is TGTGCCAGCAGCTTGGTCGTAGGGAGGGATAACTACGAGCAGTACTTC.

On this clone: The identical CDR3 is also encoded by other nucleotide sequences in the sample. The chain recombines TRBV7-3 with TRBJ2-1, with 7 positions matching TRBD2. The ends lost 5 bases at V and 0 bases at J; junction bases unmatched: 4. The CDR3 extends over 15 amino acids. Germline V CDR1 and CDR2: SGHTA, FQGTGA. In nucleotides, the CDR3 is TGTGCCAGCAGCACGCAGCGGGACTCCTACAATGAGCAGTTCTTC. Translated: CASSTQRDSYNEQFF.

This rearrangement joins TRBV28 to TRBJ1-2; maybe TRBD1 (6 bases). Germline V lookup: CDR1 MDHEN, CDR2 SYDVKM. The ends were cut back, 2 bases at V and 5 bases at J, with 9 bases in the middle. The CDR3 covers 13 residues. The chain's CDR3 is CASSLRRGYGYTF. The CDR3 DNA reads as TGTGCCAGCAGTTTACGGAGGGGGTATGGCTACACCTTC.

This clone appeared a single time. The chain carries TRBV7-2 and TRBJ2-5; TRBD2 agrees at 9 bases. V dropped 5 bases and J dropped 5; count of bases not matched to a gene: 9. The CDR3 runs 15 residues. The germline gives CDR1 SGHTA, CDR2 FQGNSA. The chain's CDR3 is CASSRGRTSAETQYF. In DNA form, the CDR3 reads TGTGCCAGCAGCAGGGGTAGGACTAGCGCTGAGACCCAGTACTTC.

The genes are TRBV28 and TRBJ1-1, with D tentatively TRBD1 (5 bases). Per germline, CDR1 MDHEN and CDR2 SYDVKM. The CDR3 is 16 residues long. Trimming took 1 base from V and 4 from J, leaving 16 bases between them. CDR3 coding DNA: TGTGCCAGCAGTTTATTTGACCTGCGGGGGAGCACTGAAGCTTTCTTT. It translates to CASSLFDLRGSTEAFF.

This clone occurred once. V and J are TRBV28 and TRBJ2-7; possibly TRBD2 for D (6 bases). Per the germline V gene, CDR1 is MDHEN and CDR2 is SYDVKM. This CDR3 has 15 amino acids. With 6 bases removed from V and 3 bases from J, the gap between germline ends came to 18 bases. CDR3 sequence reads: CASSQAGGHYYEQYF. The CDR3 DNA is TGTGCCAGCAGCCAAGCCGGGGGTCACTACTACGAGCAGTACTTC. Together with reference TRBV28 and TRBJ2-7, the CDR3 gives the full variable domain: DVKVTQSSRYLVKRTGEKVFLECVQDMDHENMFWYRQDPGLGLRLIYFSYDVKMKEKGDIPEGYSVSREKKERFSLILESASTNQTSMYLCASSQAGGHYYEQYFGPGTRLTVT.

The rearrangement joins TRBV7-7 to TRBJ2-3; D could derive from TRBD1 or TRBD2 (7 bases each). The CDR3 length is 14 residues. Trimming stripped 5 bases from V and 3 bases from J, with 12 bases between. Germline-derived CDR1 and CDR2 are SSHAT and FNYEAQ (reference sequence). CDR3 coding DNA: TGTGCCAGCAGCCGACAGGGACTAACAGATACGCAGTATTTT. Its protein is CASSRQGLTDTQYF. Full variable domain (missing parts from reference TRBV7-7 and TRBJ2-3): GAGVSQSPRYKVTKRGQDVTLRCDPISSHATLYWYQQALGQGPEFLTYFNYEAQPDKSGLPSDRFSAERPEGSISTLTIQRTEQRDSAMYRCASSRQGLTDTQYFGPGTRLTVL.

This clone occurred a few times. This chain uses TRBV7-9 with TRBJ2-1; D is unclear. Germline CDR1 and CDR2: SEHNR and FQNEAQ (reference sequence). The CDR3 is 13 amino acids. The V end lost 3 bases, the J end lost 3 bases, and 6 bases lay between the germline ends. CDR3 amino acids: CASSFAFYNEQFF. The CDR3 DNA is TGTGCCAGCAGCTTTGCATTCTACAATGAGCAGTTCTTC.

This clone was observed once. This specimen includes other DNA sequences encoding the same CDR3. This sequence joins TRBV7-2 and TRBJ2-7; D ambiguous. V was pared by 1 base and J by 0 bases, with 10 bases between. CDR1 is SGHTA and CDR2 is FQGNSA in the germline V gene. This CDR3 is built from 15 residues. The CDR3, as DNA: TGTGCCAGCAGCTTAGGAGCGTCTAGCTCCTACGAGCAGTACTTC. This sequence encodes CASSLGASSSYEQYF. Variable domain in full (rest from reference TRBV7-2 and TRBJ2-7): GAGVSQSPSNKVTEKGKDVELRCDPISGHTALYWYRQSLGQGLEFLIYFQGNSAPDKSGLPSDRFSAERTGGSVSTLTIQRTQQEDSAVYLCASSLGASSSYEQYFGPGTRLTVT.

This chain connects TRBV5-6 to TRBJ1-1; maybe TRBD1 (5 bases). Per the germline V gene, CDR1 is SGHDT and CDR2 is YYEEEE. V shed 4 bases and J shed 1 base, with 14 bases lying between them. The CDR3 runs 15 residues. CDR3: CASSLGQYKNTEAFF. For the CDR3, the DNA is TGTGCCAGCAGCCTGGGGCAGTATAAGAACACTGAAGCTTTCTTT.

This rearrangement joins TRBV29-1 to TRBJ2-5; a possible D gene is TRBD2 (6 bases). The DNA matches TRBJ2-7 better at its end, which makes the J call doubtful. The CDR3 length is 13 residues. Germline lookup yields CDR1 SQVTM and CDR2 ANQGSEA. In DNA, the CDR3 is TGCAGCGTTGAAGTGGTTGGCGGGGACGAGCAGTACTTC. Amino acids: CSVEVVGGDEQYF.

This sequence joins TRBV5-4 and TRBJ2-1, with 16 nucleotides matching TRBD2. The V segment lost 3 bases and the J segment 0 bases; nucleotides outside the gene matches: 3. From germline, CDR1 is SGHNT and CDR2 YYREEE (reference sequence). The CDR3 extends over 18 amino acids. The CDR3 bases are TGTGCCAGCAGCTCGGGGACTAGCGGGAGGGCCTCCTACAATGAGCAGTTCTTC. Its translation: CASSSGTSGRASYNEQFF.

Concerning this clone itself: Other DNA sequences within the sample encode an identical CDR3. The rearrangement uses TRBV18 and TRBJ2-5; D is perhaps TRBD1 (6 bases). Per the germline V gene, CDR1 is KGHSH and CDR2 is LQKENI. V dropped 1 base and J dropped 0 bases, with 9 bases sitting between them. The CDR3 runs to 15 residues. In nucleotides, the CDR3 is TGTGCCAGCTCACCACGGACAGCTTACCAAGAGACCCAGTACTTC. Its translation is CASSPRTAYQETQYF.

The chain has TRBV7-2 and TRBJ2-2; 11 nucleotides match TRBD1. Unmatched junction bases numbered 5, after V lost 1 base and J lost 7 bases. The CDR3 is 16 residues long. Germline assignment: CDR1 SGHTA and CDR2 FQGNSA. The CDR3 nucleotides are TGTGCCAGCAGCTTAGTCGGACAGGGGGCGAACGGGGAGCTGTTTTTT. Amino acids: CASSLVGQGANGELFF.

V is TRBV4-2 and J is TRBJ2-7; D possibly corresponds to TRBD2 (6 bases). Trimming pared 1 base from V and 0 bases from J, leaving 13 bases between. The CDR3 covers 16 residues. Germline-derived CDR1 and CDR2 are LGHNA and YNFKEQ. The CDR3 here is CASSQGFAGSSYEQYF. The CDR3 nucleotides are TGTGCCAGCAGCCAAGGGTTCGCGGGGAGCTCCTACGAGCAGTACTTC.

CDR3 nucleotide sequence: TGTGCCAGCAGCTTAAATAGCGGGACCGAGGGAGGGGCCCAGTACTTC. Translated: CASSLNSGTEGGAQYF. The rearrangement uses TRBV7-8 and TRBJ2-5; 8 bases are a match to TRBD2. V was clipped by 2 bases and J by 9 bases; unmatched bases: 14. The length of the CDR3 is 16 residues. Germline-derived CDR1 and CDR2 are SGHVS and FQNEAQ.

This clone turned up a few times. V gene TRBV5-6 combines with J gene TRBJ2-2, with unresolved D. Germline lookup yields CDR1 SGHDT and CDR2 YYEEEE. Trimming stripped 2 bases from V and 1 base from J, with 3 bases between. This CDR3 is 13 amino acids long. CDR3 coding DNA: TGTGCCAGCAGCTTTTGGAACACCGGGGAGCTGTTTTTT. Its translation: CASSFWNTGELFF.

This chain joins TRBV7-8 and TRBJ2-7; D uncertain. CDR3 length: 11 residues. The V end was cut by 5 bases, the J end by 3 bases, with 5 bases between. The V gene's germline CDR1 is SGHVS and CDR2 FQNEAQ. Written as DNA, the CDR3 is TGTGCCAGCAGCCAGGACTACGAGCAGTACTTC. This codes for CASSQDYEQYF.

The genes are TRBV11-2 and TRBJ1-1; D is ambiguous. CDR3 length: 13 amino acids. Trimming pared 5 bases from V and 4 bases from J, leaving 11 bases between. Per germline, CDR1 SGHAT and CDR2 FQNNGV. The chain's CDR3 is CASSLTPATEAFF. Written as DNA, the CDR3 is TGTGCCAGCAGCCTGACCCCGGCCACTGAAGCTTTCTTT.

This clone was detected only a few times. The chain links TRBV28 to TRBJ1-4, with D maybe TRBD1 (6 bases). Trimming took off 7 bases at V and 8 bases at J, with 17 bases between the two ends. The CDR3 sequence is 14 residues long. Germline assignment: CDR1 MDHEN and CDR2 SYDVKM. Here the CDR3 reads CASTARSQGEKLFF. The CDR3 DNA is TGTGCCAGCACCGCCCGCTCACAGGGAGAAAAACTGTTTTTT.

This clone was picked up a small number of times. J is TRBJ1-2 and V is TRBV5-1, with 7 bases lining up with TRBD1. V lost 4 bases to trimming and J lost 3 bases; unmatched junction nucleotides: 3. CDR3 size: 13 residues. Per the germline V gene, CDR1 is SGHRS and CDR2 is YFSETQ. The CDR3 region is CASSKGTDYGYTF. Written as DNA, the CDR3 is TGCGCCAGCAGCAAAGGGACAGACTATGGCTACACCTTC.

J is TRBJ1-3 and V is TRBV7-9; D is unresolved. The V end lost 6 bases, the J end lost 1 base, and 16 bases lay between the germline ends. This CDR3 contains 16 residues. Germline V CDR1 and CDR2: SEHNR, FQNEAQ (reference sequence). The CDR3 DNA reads TGTGCCAGCAGTAAACCGGGAGAACGTTCTGGAAACACCATATATTTT. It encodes CASSKPGERSGNTIYF.

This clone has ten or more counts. CDR3 DNA: TGTGCCAGCAGTTTGAGGGCCAGGGGGCGTCAGCCCCAGCATTTT. Its protein is CASSLRARGRQPQHF. The chain couples TRBV28 to TRBJ1-5, with TRBD1 identical over 8 bases. The germline CDR1 and CDR2 sequences are MDHEN and SYDVKM. V shed 3 bases and J 6 bases; nucleotides not matched to a gene: 7. The CDR3 is 15 amino acids.

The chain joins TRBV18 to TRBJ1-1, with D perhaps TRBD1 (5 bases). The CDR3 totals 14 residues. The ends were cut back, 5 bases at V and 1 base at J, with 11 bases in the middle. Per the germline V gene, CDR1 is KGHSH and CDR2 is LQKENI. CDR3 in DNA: TGTGCCAGCTCAGTAGGGGCAGGGAACACTGAAGCTTTCTTT. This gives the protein CASSVGAGNTEAFF.

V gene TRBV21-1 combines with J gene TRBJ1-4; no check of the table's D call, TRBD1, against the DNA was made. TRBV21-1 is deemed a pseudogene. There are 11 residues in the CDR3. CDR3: CEQGINEKLFF. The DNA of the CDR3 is TGCGAACAGGGCATTAATGAAAAACTGTTTTTT.

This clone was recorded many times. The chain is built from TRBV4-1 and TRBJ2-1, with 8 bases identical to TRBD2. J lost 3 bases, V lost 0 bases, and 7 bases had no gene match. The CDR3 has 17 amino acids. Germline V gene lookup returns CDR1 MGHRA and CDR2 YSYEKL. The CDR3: CASSQDLAGLLYNEQFF. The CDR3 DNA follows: TGCGCCAGCAGCCAAGACCTAGCGGGCCTACTCTACAATGAGCAGTTCTTC.